These 27 T cell receptor beta chains came from one sample sequenced in a study of regulatory T cells in long-lasting Graves disease. Documented time point: persistent/refractory GD, antithyroid drugs over 5 years with positive TRAb. Following extraction of RNA from PBMCs, that RNA was used to make the TCR library. Sequencing libraries for TCR beta were prepared with iRepertoire HTBI primers and Arm-PCR of CDR3 regions. One entry per CDR3 protein results from TCRdb running MiXCR on the multiplex PCR reads. The top ten hold about 40% of the sample, which has about 660,000 distinct CDR3 sequences, 25% to 35% seen once. The sample here was peripheral blood mononuclear cells (PBMCs), taken when the disease was refractory, from a patient treated with antithyroid drugs. These receptors originate from a female donor with Graves disease.

This clonotype occurred many times. V gene TRBV12-3 or TRBV12-4 combines with J gene TRBJ2-7, with D possibly called TRBD1 or TRBD2 (6 bases each). Trimming cost V 0 bases and J 6 bases, with 21 bases left between them. The CDR3 totals 17 residues. The CDR3 loop reads CASSLAGGRAGVREQYF. The CDR3 DNA reads as TGTGCCAGCAGTTTAGCGGGGGGTCGGGCAGGGGTTCGCGAGCAGTACTTC.

A word on this clonotype: The germline gene is not matched at one end of the junction; a read error may be the cause. The chain's CDR3 is CASSGGGYNEQFF. CDR3 nucleotides: TGTGCCAGTAGCGGAGGGGGGTACAATGAGCAGTTCTTC. This chain connects TRBV9 to TRBJ2-1; D possibly matches TRBD1 or TRBD2 (6 bases each). Germline V lookup: CDR1 SGDLS, CDR2 YYNGEE. CDR3 size: 13 residues.

The chain carries TRBV6-1 and TRBJ1-5; 10 bases line up with TRBD1. The ends lost 6 bases at V and 10 bases at J; junction bases unmatched: 3. The germline V gene has CDR1 MNHNS and CDR2 SASEGT. This CDR3 has 12 amino acids. CDR3 loop: CASRGTGEPQHF. As DNA, the CDR3 is TGTGCCAGCAGAGGGACAGGGGAACCCCAGCATTTT.

This clonotype was observed many times. The V gene is TRBV10-1, the J gene TRBJ1-5, with 7 bases matching TRBD1. This CDR3 is 16 amino acids long. V lost 8 bases, J lost 2 bases, and 12 bases stayed unmatched. CDR1 and CDR2 from the germline V gene are WNHNN and SYGVQD (reference sequence). The CDR3 is CASHRGSLMGNQPQHF. CDR3 DNA: TGCGCCAGCCACAGGGGATCCCTTATGGGCAATCAGCCCCAGCATTTT.

The gene calls are TRBV12-3 or TRBV12-4 and TRBJ1-5, with D unclear. Trimming shortened V by 4 bases and J by 7 bases, and 11 bases separated the two germline ends. The CDR3 spans 13 residues. The CDR3 loop is CASSYGKGQPQHF. For the CDR3, the DNA is TGTGCCAGCAGTTATGGAAAGGGCCAGCCCCAGCATTTT.

The rearrangement joins TRBV6-1 to TRBJ1-2, with D unresolved. This CDR3 is built from 15 residues. Germline V gene lookup returns CDR1 MNHNS and CDR2 SASEGT. V was trimmed by 4 bases and J by 4 bases, leaving 16 bases between them. CDR3 amino acids: CASSGMKRGGYGYTF. CDR3 in DNA: TGTGCCAGCAGTGGAATGAAACGGGGAGGCTATGGCTACACCTTC.

The chain carries TRBV19 and TRBJ1-5; 7 nucleotides line up with TRBD1. V lost 9 bases to trimming and J lost 7 bases; unmatched junction nucleotides: 12. The CDR3 has 14 amino acids. CDR1 and CDR2 (germline): LNHDA, SQIVND (reference sequence). CDR3 coding DNA: TGTGCCAGCTCGACAGGGACCACCGAACAGCCCCAGCATTTT. Translating it yields CASSTGTTEQPQHF.

The CDR3: CASSRWDRGRTEAFF. The CDR3 nucleotides are TGCGCCAGCAGCCGGTGGGACAGGGGAAGGACTGAAGCTTTCTTT. The rearrangement uses TRBV5-1 and TRBJ1-1; 10 bases line up with TRBD1. V was clipped by 4 bases and J by 5 bases; unmatched bases: 8. CDR3 size: 15 residues. CDR1 and CDR2 from the germline V gene are SGHRS and YFSETQ. The full variable domain, in which reference TRBV5-1 and TRBJ1-1 provide the parts outside the CDR3, is KAGVTQTPRYLIKTRGQQVTLSCSPISGHRSVSWYQQTPGQGLQFLFEYFSETQRNKGNFPGRFSGRQFSNSRSEMNVSTLELGDSALYLCASSRWDRGRTEAFFGQGTRLTVV.

V and J are TRBV13 and TRBJ2-5, with 7 bases aligning to TRBD1. The germline gives CDR1 PRHDT, CDR2 FYEKMQ (reference sequence). This CDR3 spans 14 amino acids. V lost 5 bases and J lost 6; bases outside the gene matches: 9. CDR3 nucleotides: TGTGCCAGCAGCCCAGGGGGTAGTGGGAAGACCCAGTACTTC. It codes for CASSPGGSGKTQYF.

The chain carries TRBV28 and TRBJ1-6; TRBD1 matches at 8 bases. The CDR3 is 13 amino acids. V was pared by 8 bases and J by 9 bases, with 6 bases of the junction left unmatched. CDR1 MDHEN and CDR2 SYDVKM come from the germline V gene. Here the CDR3 DNA reads TGTGCCAGCGCAAACACAGGGGGTTCACCCCTCCACTTT. This codes for CASANTGGSPLHF.

For this clonotype: This may come from a read error, since a much larger clone is one base off. This chain uses TRBV15 with TRBJ2-2; the D gene is possibly TRBD1 (7 bases). There are 15 residues in the CDR3. Germline CDR1 LNHNV, CDR2 YYDKDF (reference sequence). The CDR3 sequence is CATSPTAGGIGELSF. The CDR3 region has the DNA TGTGCCACCAGCCCAACGGCAGGGGGGATCGGGGAGCTGTCTTTT.

The genes are TRBV13 and TRBJ1-1; TRBD1 might be the D (5 bases). V was trimmed by 0 bases and J by 7 bases, leaving 9 bases between them. Germline V gene lookup returns CDR1 PRHDT and CDR2 FYEKMQ (reference sequence). CDR3 length: 13 amino acids. The CDR3 spells CASSLGDSLEAFF. CDR3 nucleotide sequence: TGTGCCAGCAGCTTAGGTGACAGCCTTGAAGCTTTCTTT.

This clonotype was observed at least ten times. The rearrangement uses TRBV6-2 or TRBV6-3 and TRBJ1-2; D not certain. This CDR3 has 14 amino acids. The germline V gene has CDR1 MNHEY and CDR2 SVGEGT. V lost 0 bases and J lost 2, with 7 bases in between. CDR3 DNA: TGTGCCAGCAGTTACTCAGGAGGGAACTATGGCTACACCTTC. This codes for CASSYSGGNYGYTF.

The V call is TRBV29-1, the J call TRBJ2-5, with D unresolved. This CDR3 is 13 amino acids long. The V gene's germline CDR1 is SQVTM and CDR2 ANQGSEA. V lost 3 bases and J 1 base, leaving 9 bases between the germline ends. The CDR3 loop is CSVDRLGQETQYF. The DNA of the CDR3 is TGCAGCGTTGACCGACTTGGCCAAGAGACCCAGTACTTC.

The chain couples TRBV3-1 to TRBJ1-4; no definite D call. CDR1 and CDR2 (germline): LGHDT, YNNKEL (reference sequence). The CDR3 spans 16 residues. V was pared by 0 bases and J by 8 bases, with 16 bases between. DNA of the CDR3: TGTGCCAGCAGCCAAGAAGGAAGGGTAATAGGAGAAAAACTGTTTTTT. Translated: CASSQEGRVIGEKLFF.

Comment on this clonotype: Relative to the germline gene, one junction end is altered; a read error may explain this. The gene calls are TRBV2 and TRBJ2-4, with TRBD2 matching 7 bases. The germline CDR1 and CDR2 sequences are SNHLY and FYNNEI. CDR3 length equals 11 residues. CDR3 DNA: TGTGCCAGCAGGGGGGACTATTTTTTGTCCTTC. Residues: CASRGDYFLSF.

The chain has TRBV7-9 and TRBJ2-5, with D perhaps matching TRBD2 (6 bases). The germline CDR1 and CDR2 sequences are SEHNR and FQNEAQ (reference sequence). The CDR3 spans 16 residues. V was pared by 4 bases and J by 5 bases, with 20 bases between. CDR3 residues: CASSYIITGEGETQYF. For the CDR3, the DNA is TGTGCCAGCAGCTACATCATAACGGGAGAGGGTGAGACCCAGTACTTC.

A word on this clonotype: One base away lies a much larger clone, so this may be a sequencing read error. Without the conserved terminal phenylalanine or tryptophan, this CDR3 likely stems from a read error. The rearrangement joins TRBV15 to TRBJ2-7; 7 bases agree with TRBD2. The trim removed 3 bases at V and 3 bases at J, leaving 8 bases unmatched. Germline lookup yields CDR1 LNHNV and CDR2 YYDKDF (reference sequence). This CDR3 comprises 15 residues. The DNA of the CDR3 is TGTGCCACCAGCAGTCCGCAGACGGGGGGCTACGAGCAGTACCTC. Amino acid sequence: CATSSPQTGGYEQYL.

The genes are TRBV6-1 and TRBJ1-1, with 8 bases identical to TRBD1. The germline gives CDR1 MNHNS, CDR2 SASEGT. The V segment lost 8 bases and the J segment 4 bases; nucleotides outside the gene matches: 9. The CDR3 has 14 amino acids. As DNA, the CDR3 is TGTGCCAGCTGCGCCGGACAGGGCTGCACTGAAGCTTTCTTT. It translates to CASCAGQGCTEAFF.

The rearrangement joins TRBV12-3 or TRBV12-4 to TRBJ1-2; no reliable D call. Trimming took off 1 base at V and 4 bases at J, with 19 bases between the two ends. This CDR3 spans 17 amino acids. The DNA for the CDR3 is TGTGCCAGCAGTTTAGATCCATCGGCGGCCCCTCTCTATGGCTACACCTTC. Amino acids: CASSLDPSAAPLYGYTF.

This chain's CDR3 is CASSSRIGELFF. The DNA for the CDR3 is TGTGCCAGCAGTTCGAGGATCGGGGAGCTGTTTTTT. This sequence joins TRBV28 and TRBJ2-2; D is undetermined. V was pared by 4 bases and J by 7 bases, with 7 bases between. The CDR3 contains 12 residues. The germline V gene encodes CDR1 MDHEN and CDR2 SYDVKM.

This clonotype came up many times. This chain joins TRBV12-3 or TRBV12-4 and TRBJ2-2, with TRBD2 identical over 7 bases. The J segment lost 2 bases and the V segment lost 3 bases, leaving 3 bases of the junction unmatched. The CDR3 is made up of 15 amino acids. The CDR3 loop reads CASSFSGLNTGELFF. For the CDR3, the DNA is TGTGCCAGCAGTTTCTCGGGACTAAACACCGGGGAGCTGTTTTTT.

The chain employs TRBV12-3 or TRBV12-4 and TRBJ1-1; unclear D gene. This CDR3 is 12 amino acids long. With 6 bases removed from V and 11 bases from J, the gap between germline ends came to 16 bases. The DNA for the CDR3 is TGTGCCAGCAGCCTACGCGTAGGTAGGGCTTTCTTT. As protein: CASSLRVGRAFF.

This chain uses TRBV7-3 with TRBJ2-4; D is unclear. The DNA end is more similar to TRBJ2-1, so the J call may be wrong. The germline V gene encodes CDR1 SGHTA and CDR2 FQGTGA. CDR3 size: 13 residues. CDR3: CASSLAAYTEQFF. CDR3 DNA: TGTGCCAGCAGCTTAGCTGCTTACACCGAGCAGTTCTTC.

This clonotype was counted only a few times. This chain links TRBV7-6 with TRBJ2-7; 14 nucleotides agree with TRBD2. The CDR3 runs to 18 residues. V trimming: 5 bases; J trimming: 0 bases; junction bases outside the gene matches: 9. In germline, CDR1 is SGHVS, CDR2 FNYEAQ. CDR3 residues: CASSLGTSGSASSYEQYF. CDR3 nucleotide sequence: TGTGCCAGCAGCCTCGGGACTAGCGGGAGTGCAAGCTCCTACGAGCAGTACTTC.

The V call is TRBV2, the J call TRBJ2-1; D is ambiguous. The V gene lost 5 bases and the J gene lost 6 bases, with 11 bases spanning the gap. The length of the CDR3 is 13 residues. Germline lookup yields CDR1 SNHLY and CDR2 FYNNEI. This chain's CDR3 is CASSSMTSNEQFF. The CDR3 region has the DNA TGTGCCAGCAGTTCCATGACCAGCAATGAGCAGTTCTTC.

In this sample, this clonotype turned up many times. The V and J genes are TRBV2 and TRBJ2-5; 12 bases are a match to TRBD2. The CDR3 length is 14 residues. The germline V gene has CDR1 SNHLY and CDR2 FYNNEI. V lost 3 bases to trimming and J lost 4 bases; unmatched junction nucleotides: 0. The CDR3 is CASSEGLAGETQYF. CDR3 nucleotide sequence: TGTGCCAGCAGTGAGGGACTAGCGGGAGAGACCCAGTACTTC.